This TCR beta chain was profiled in a study of blood T cells in healthy people across ages. Study-wide results and limits: Compared with aged donors, long-lived donors showed fewer expanded clones, suggesting selection. Total diversity from one million sequenced T cells was likely underestimated.

Of note for this clonotype: Antigen specificity is unknown. The junction and the germline gene differ at one end; a read error may be behind it.

Through a sample-barcoded 5' primer and a J-beta primer mix, a second PCR was run for roughly 6 to 11 cycles. The authors tagged each cDNA molecule using a template-switch adaptor with 12 random nucleotides. MiXCR, applied by TCRdb to the 5' RACE reads, yields one record per CDR3 protein. The sample has hundreds of thousands of distinct CDR3 sequences, roughly 43% seen once; the top ten hold about 32%. This CDR3 is 15 amino acids long. Looked up from germline, CDR1 is MNHEY and CDR2 is SMNVEV (reference sequence). The source material was blood. This TCR was recovered from an elderly man in good health. The chain joins TRBV27 to TRBJ2-7; 8 bases are shared with TRBD1. This CDR3 is CASSATGVGSYEHYF. CDR3 nucleotide sequence: TGTGCCAGCAGTGCGACAGGGGTAGGGAGCTACGAGCATTACTTC.